The source of this T cell receptor (beta chain) is a study of blood T cell repertoires in COVID-19. Enrollment of patients from Seattle took place during active infection, with longitudinal follow-up. Profiled with immunoSEQ multiplex PCR; TCRdb holds only in-frame clones, not every one. The repertoire has around 310,000 clones, around nine tenths of them found once; the top ten carry 6.8%. On this clone: A junction end diverges from the germline sequence, so it may reflect a read error. In the same sample, other DNA sequences code for this CDR3.

Sequenced input: peripheral blood. The sequence came from a woman between 25 and 40 years old with COVID-19, enrolled during active disease.

CDR3 region: CASSSGRGREQYF. The CDR3 nucleotides read TGCGCCAGCAGCTCCGGCAGGGGGCGCGAGCAATACTTC. V usage is TRBV5-1 and J usage is TRBJ2-7, with 8 bases matching TRBD1. There are 13 residues in the CDR3. In germline, CDR1 is SGHRS, CDR2 YFSETQ.